This TCR beta chain was retrieved from a study of beta chain features in type 1 diabetes. Expressed TCRB transcripts were sequenced because the entire RNA isolate underwent reverse transcription. Some clones are missing from TCRdb's copy, which holds only in-frame ones; the method was immunoSEQ multiplex PCR. The table records 120,000 to 150,000 clones, 40% to 55% of them present only once. The sample taken for sequencing was Tregs from blood. The clonotype was recovered from a man younger than 30 in good health.

In nucleotides, the CDR3 is TGTGCCAGCAGCTTAGTCCAGGGGAGCGGTGAAAAACTGTTTTTT. This sequence encodes CASSLVQGSGEKLFF. The V call is TRBV7-2, the J call TRBJ1-4, with a weak D call TRBD1 (6 bases). Trimming removed 1 base from V and 7 bases from J, with 13 bases in between. Germline CDR1 reads SGHTA; CDR2 reads FQGNSA. The CDR3 has 15 amino acids.